These T cell receptor beta chains were read from a single sample in a study of blood T cell repertoires in COVID-19. TCRdb's copy holds only in-frame clones and misses some; the assay was immunoSEQ multiplex PCR. The profile shows about 200,000 clones, around nine tenths of them singletons. Sequencing was done on a sample of peripheral blood. The source is a man aged 55 to 70 with active or convalescent COVID-19. Both conserved end residues are part of each CDR3. The order of the fields is CDR3 protein, CDR3 DNA, V gene, D gene, clone size, J gene. A D gene is named only where the DNA matches it firmly. The size field is filled for only some rows; it gives once, few, many or a size class.

CASSLEEYGYTF,TGTGCCAGCAGCTTGGAAGAGTATGGCTACACCTTC,TRBV5-6,NA,NA,TRBJ1-2
CASSYSITDSGGAFF,TGTGCCAGCAGTTACTCCATAACAGACAGTGGCGGAGCTTTCTTT,TRBV6-5,NA,NA,TRBJ1-1
CASSLGRPDSVNQPQHF,TGTGCCAGCAGCTTGGGCCGCCCAGATTCTGTTAATCAGCCCCAGCATTTT,TRBV5-6,NA,NA,TRBJ1-5
CASSLGLAGNTGELFF,TGTGCCAGCAGCCTCGGACTAGCGGGAAACACCGGGGAGCTGTTTTTT,TRBV3-1/TRBV3-2,TRBD2,NA,TRBJ2-2
CASSHRTGDHTGELFF,TGTGCCAGCAGTCATAGGACAGGGGACCACACCGGGGAGCTGTTTTTT,TRBV6-4,TRBD1,NA,TRBJ2-2
CSVDHGGQFF,TGCAGCGTGGACCACGGAGGGCAGTTCTTC,TRBV29-1,NA,NA,TRBJ2-1
CASRRTSDSYEQYF,TGTGCCAGCAGGCGGACTAGCGACTCCTACGAGCAGTACTTC,TRBV7-9,TRBD2,NA,TRBJ2-7
CASSIGDSSGNTIYF,TGTGCCAGTAGTATAGGTGACAGCTCTGGAAACACCATATATTTT,TRBV19,NA,NA,TRBJ1-3
CASTPSGSSNQPQHF,TGTGCCAGCACCCCGTCAGGTTCGAGCAATCAGCCCCAGCATTTT,TRBV6-5,NA,NA,TRBJ1-5
CASSTNEGREEKLFF,TGTGCCAGCAGTACCAATGAGGGGCGGGAAGAAAAACTGTTTTTT,TRBV27,NA,NA,TRBJ1-4
CASSPRQGQVSYGYTF,TGTGCCAGCAGCCCCAGACAGGGGCAGGTTTCCTATGGCTACACCTTC,TRBV27,TRBD1,NA,TRBJ1-2
CASSPRQGSSGNTIYF,TGTGCCAGCTCACCAAGACAGGGTTCAAGTGGAAACACCATATATTTT,TRBV18,TRBD1,NA,TRBJ1-3
CATSRGPSGGEDTQYF,TGTGCCACCAGCAGAGGACCTAGCGGGGGCGAGGATACGCAGTATTTT,TRBV15,TRBD2,NA,TRBJ2-3
CASSQLLLYEQYF,TGTGCCAGCAGCCAACTTCTTCTATACGAGCAGTACTTC,TRBV3-1/TRBV3-2,NA,NA,TRBJ2-7
CSVDGSAPGNEQFF,TGCAGCGTTGATGGCAGCGCGCCGGGAAATGAGCAGTTCTTC,TRBV29-1,NA,NA,TRBJ2-1
CASSLGLGSQETQYF,TGTGCCAGCAGCTTGGGGCTAGGTTCTCAAGAGACCCAGTACTTC,TRBV5-4,NA,NA,TRBJ2-5
CASSSLAGVGNIQYF,TGCGCCAGCAGCTCACTAGCGGGGGTAGGAAACATTCAGTACTTC,TRBV5-1,TRBD2,once,TRBJ2-4
CAWSINRRNYGYTF,TGTGCCTGGAGTATTAACAGGCGGAACTATGGCTACACCTTC,TRBV30,NA,NA,TRBJ1-2
CASSQAGDYGYTF,TGTGCCAGCAGCCAAGCGGGGGACTATGGCTACACCTTC,TRBV3-1/TRBV3-2,NA,NA,TRBJ1-2
CASSVVPRGDGYTF,TGTGCCAGCAGCGTAGTTCCCAGGGGGGATGGCTACACCTTC,TRBV9,TRBD1,NA,TRBJ1-2
CASASGGSTDTQYF,TGTGCCAGCGCTAGCGGGGGTTCAACAGATACGCAGTATTTT,TRBV7-3,TRBD2,NA,TRBJ2-3
CASSLSGGIHNEQFF,TGTGCCAGCAGCCTTAGCGGGGGGATCCACAATGAGCAGTTCTTC,TRBV5-4,TRBD2,NA,TRBJ2-1